The entry below gives a single TCR beta chain sequence along with its context. This receptor's antigen is unknown. The record has no base qualities; no much larger clone is one base away. Reads for this sample came from an Illumina NovaSeq 6000. Using 5'RACE with constant-segment primers, TCRalpha and TCRbeta cDNA libraries were constructed, with sample barcodes and unique molecular identifiers added in the process. Trizol reagent was used to extract RNA from every sample. Library amplification was performed in two PCR steps, and a second sample barcode and Illumina TruSeq adapters were introduced in the second step. Sequencing of the libraries was done on an Illumina NovaSeq, producing 2 x 150 bp paired-end reads. Processing in the source paper ran as follows. The reads were demultiplexed and collapsed into UMI-guided consensus sequences using migec v1.2.7. Using mixcr v2.1.11, UMI consensuses were aligned to TRA and TRB V and J templates and then assembled into clonotypes. A clonotype was counted as expanded or contracted only when both edgeR and NoisET called the clonotype significant, with the noise models trained on biological replicates. For edgeR calls, the cutoffs were a false discovery rate-adjusted p below 0.01 and a log2 fold-change threshold of 1. PCA with hierarchical clustering of max-normalized trajectories of the 1000 most abundant clonotypes was used as exploratory dynamics analysis. Separately sequenced CD4+ and CD8+ repertoires were used to assign a CD4 or CD8 phenotype to each responding clone. In-frame beta chains were kept once TCRdb had trimmed the public reads at Q25 with fastp and called clones with MiXCR. Entries that share a CDR3 protein sequence are merged under the most common genes and DNA. None of the V and J calls come from the authors' own analysis; TCRdb made them. This sample lists about 340,000 distinct CDR3 sequences; roughly 19% were detected once. The ten largest clones take up approximately 22% of the sample.

CDR3 length: 13 amino acids, cysteine to phenylalanine. The entry retains the CDR3 DNA only, 39 bases that are in frame from base 1. V ends up 5 bases short and J 4 bases short, with an unmatched junction base count of 4. The data were taken from a study of T-cell memory formation after mild COVID-19 (dated by TCRdb to the early 2020s). With regard to the full study: Most TCR sequence clusters were specific to one of the two donors. In two donors, T-cell clones that expanded and contracted after mild COVID-19 were tracked by sequencing TCRalpha and TCRbeta repertoires over time. The cohort was made up of two young adult volunteers, one female and one male, who were previously healthy. Overall study results and their limits: Clones contracting from day 15 to 85 had balanced CD4/CD8 phenotypes, while a second wave expanding from day 15 to 37 was biased towards CD4+. The study included only two mild cases, and larger cohorts that include severe cases with pre-infection samples were judged to be necessary. The second-wave clones that peaked on day 37 were not confirmed to be SARS-CoV-2 specific. Contracting CD4+ clones were found mainly in CM and EM memory subsets, while CD8+ clones were enriched in EMRA. Some responding clones were detected in pre-infection memory, suggesting pre-existing cross-reactive memory T cells joined the SARS-CoV-2 response.

Ficoll-Paque density gradient centrifugation was the method used to isolate PBMCs. The chain joins TRBV12-3 or TRBV12-4 to TRBJ1-2; 7 nucleotides in the junction match TRBD1. The source of this sequence is a man aged 18 to 35 who had mild COVID-19 (a few samples of this study predate the infection). The sample titles of this study are shuffled in the database, so cell type and time point are left out; the donor was told from shared clones. Material for sequencing was PBMCs or a T cell subset sorted from them (not recorded which). The DNA reads TGTGCCAGCAGTCGCACAGGGGTCTATGGCTACACCTTC. It translates as CASSRTGVYGYTF.